These 13 T cell receptor beta chains originate from one sample sequenced in a study of OX40 agonist ivuxolimab in advanced cancers. The data were produced by immunoSEQ multiplex PCR, yet TCRdb's version contains in-frame clones alone and is incomplete. There are over 25,000 clones in the sample; approximately 78% occur only once, and under 25% lies in the top ten. The specimen comprised CD4+ or CD8+ T cells sorted from blood, sampled in a trial of the OX40 agonist ivuxolimab. These receptors all come from an adult with an advanced solid tumor such as melanoma, head and neck, liver or kidney cancer.

This clone is deemed medium-sized. V is TRBV30 and J is TRBJ2-2; perhaps TRBD2 as D (6 bases). The CDR3 contains 13 residues. V dropped 4 bases and J dropped 6 bases, with 12 bases sitting between them. Germline V gene lookup returns CDR1 GTSNPN and CDR2 SVGIG (reference sequence). The CDR3 region has the DNA TGTGCCTGGAACCCATGGGAGGCCGGGGAGCTGTTTTTT. The encoded protein is CAWNPWEAGELFF.

This clone is a singleton in its sample. The rearrangement joins TRBV4-1 to TRBJ2-1; TRBD2 might be the D (6 bases). V was clipped by 1 base and J by 2 bases, with 24 bases between them. In germline, CDR1 is MGHRA, CDR2 YSYEKL. This CDR3 spans 20 amino acids. The DNA for the CDR3 is TGCGCCAGCAGCCAAGCCCCGGGAGAATCACCCAAAGGCGCCTACAATGAGCAGTTCTTC. Amino acids: CASSQAPGESPKGAYNEQFF.

A few counts support this clone. This chain uses TRBV30 with TRBJ2-7; a possible D gene is TRBD2 (5 bases). The V end lost 8 bases, the J end lost 3 bases, and 11 bases lay between the germline ends. The germline V gene has CDR1 GTSNPN and CDR2 SVGIG (reference sequence). The length of the CDR3 is 11 residues. CDR3 protein: CATDRGYEQYF. The CDR3 DNA sequence: TGTGCCACCGACCGGGGCTACGAGCAGTACTTC. The full variable domain, in which reference TRBV30 and TRBJ2-7 provide the parts outside the CDR3, is SQTIHQWPATLVQPVGSPLSLECTVEGTSNPNLYWYRQAAGRGLQLLFYSVGIGQISSEVPQNLSASRPQDRQFILSSKKLLLSDSGFYLCATDRGYEQYFGPGTRLTVT.

The J gene is TRBJ2-7, the V gene TRBV7-2; 7 bases align to TRBD1. Germline values: CDR1 SGHTA, CDR2 FQGNSA. Trimming took 4 bases from V and 3 from J; bases not matched to a gene: 9. This CDR3 comprises 15 residues. The CDR3 DNA reads TGTGCCAGCAGCTACCGGGACAGCGAGATCTACGAGCAGTACTTC. It specifies CASSYRDSEIYEQYF.

CDR3 sequence (DNA): TGCGCCAGCAGCCCGGGGTCCGGAGGTAGCACAGATACGCAGTATTTT. It yields the protein CASSPGSGGSTDTQYF. The gene calls are TRBV5-1 and TRBJ2-3; tentative D call: TRBD2 (5 bases). Germline CDR1 and CDR2: SGHRS and YFSETQ. V shed 4 bases and J shed 0 bases, with 15 bases lying between them. The CDR3 is 16 amino acids.

The chain has TRBV4-1 and TRBJ2-2, with no clear D. V was pared by 2 bases and J by 8 bases, with 6 bases between. The CDR3 loop spans 12 amino acids. Looked up from germline, CDR1 is MGHRA and CDR2 is YSYEKL. CDR3 sequence (DNA): TGCGCCAGCAGCCAATCCGGGGGGGAGCTGTTTTTT. Its protein is CASSQSGGELFF.

The chain's CDR3 is CATQGGFLREQYF. The CDR3 nucleotides are TGTGCCACCCAGGGGGGTTTCCTACGAGAGCAGTACTTC. The J gene is TRBJ2-7, the V gene TRBV10-3; perhaps TRBD1 as D (7 bases). This CDR3 contains 13 residues. CDR1 and CDR2 (germline): ENHRY, SYGVKD. V gave up 10 bases and J gave up 7 bases, with 20 bases separating them.

The chain combines TRBV20-1 with TRBJ1-1; D is unclear. Germline-derived CDR1 and CDR2 are DFQATT and SNEGSKA (reference sequence). V was trimmed by 6 bases and J by 2 bases, leaving 4 bases between them. The CDR3 is 10 amino acids. The CDR3 coding sequence is TGCAGTGCATCTAACACTGAAGCTTTCTTT. Encoded protein: CSASNTEAFF.

The chain joins TRBV27 to TRBJ1-2; possibly TRBD1 for D (5 bases). CDR1 and CDR2 from the germline V gene are MNHEY and SMNVEV (reference sequence). The CDR3 runs 14 residues. Between the trimmed V and J ends, which lost 3 bases and 6 bases, there was a span of 14 bases. The CDR3 region has the DNA TGTGCCAGCAGTTTCGTTGACAGTATCAATGGCTACACCTTC. This codes for CASSFVDSINGYTF.

The rearrangement links TRBV5-1 to TRBJ1-2; 9 nucleotides line up with TRBD1. V was pared by 4 bases and J by 2 bases, with 9 bases of the junction left unmatched. Germline V gene sequence: CDR1 SGHRS, CDR2 YFSETQ. The CDR3 is made up of 16 amino acids. DNA of the CDR3: TGCGCCAGCAGCGGAACGGACAGGGGTCGGAACTATGGCTACACCTTC. Its protein product is CASSGTDRGRNYGYTF.

V is TRBV19 and J is TRBJ1-1; D is unclear. The germline V and J ends were trimmed by 5 bases and 0 bases, with 19 bases remaining between them. Germline loops: CDR1 LNHDA, CDR2 SQIVND (reference sequence). The CDR3 is made up of 17 amino acids. Written as DNA, the CDR3 is TGTGCCAGTAGTTACCCCAGAGAGGGCCCGATGAACACTGAAGCTTTCTTT. Protein sequence: CASSYPREGPMNTEAFF.

The chain has TRBV10-3 and TRBJ1-3; no reliable D call. V dropped 0 bases and J dropped 0 bases, with 6 bases sitting between them. This CDR3 is built from 15 residues. Looked up from germline, CDR1 is ENHRY and CDR2 is SYGVKD. In DNA form, the CDR3 reads TGTGCCATCAGTGAGTCTAAGGTCTCTGGAAACACCATATATTTT. It yields the protein CAISESKVSGNTIYF.

This sequence joins TRBV29-1 and TRBJ2-7, with D perhaps TRBD2 (5 bases). Germline values: CDR1 SQVTM, CDR2 ANQGSEA. The CDR3 has 15 residues. The V gene lost 1 base and the J gene lost 3 bases, with 16 bases spanning the gap. The CDR3 loop reads CSVEGPLEGDYEQYF. The CDR3 bases are TGCAGCGTTGAAGGACCCCTTGAGGGAGACTACGAGCAGTACTTC.